The source of this T cell receptor beta chain is a study of CD8+CD57+ T cells in acquired aplastic anemia. The overall study: The DNA of sorted CD4+ and CD8+ cells averaged roughly 3.2 ug. General observations from the study: Patients had twenty-nine CD8+ CDR3 sequences in common with controls (the shared set). Patients did not significantly differ from controls in CD8+ Simpson's diversity.

Trimming left V 8 bases short and J 2 bases short, with 19 bases between. Germline lookup yields CDR1 MNHNS and CDR2 SASEGT. CDR3 length: 15 residues. Using genomic DNA as the template, TCR beta VDJ and CDR3 profiling was carried out. One entry per CDR3 protein results from TCRdb running MiXCR on the reads. The sample consists of some 180,000 distinct CDR3 sequences, about three fifths of them appearing once. Worth noting for this clonotype: Antigen unknown.

All sequencing subjects had displayed CD8+CD57+ cell expansion on flow cytometry. The study sampled blood from patients who had received no therapy. This TCR was sampled from a human donor with aplastic anemia. Material: sorted CD4+, CD8+, or CD8+CD57+ T cells (not recorded which) from PBMCs. J is TRBJ2-7 and V is TRBV6-1; maybe TRBD1 (6 bases). DNA of the CDR3: TGTGCCAGCGGGATTCGACAGGTTCCACCCTACGAGCAGTACTTC. This sequence encodes CASGIRQVPPYEQYF.